This T cell receptor beta chain stems from a study of T cells in narcolepsy. CDR3 length: 14 amino acids. CDR1 and CDR2 (germline): SGHTA, FQGNSA. The V gene lost 1 base and the J gene lost 6 bases, with 11 bases spanning the gap. TCRdb's table, derived via immunoSEQ multiplex PCR, lists solely in-frame clones and lacks some. The sample has more than 20,000 clones, roughly 85% seen once. Sequences were obtained from memory (CD45RA-) CD4+ T cells from blood. This sequence was found in a human donor in good health. The chain uses TRBV7-2 and TRBJ2-3; perhaps TRBD2 as D (5 bases). CDR3 protein: CASSLGLAADTQYF. The DNA for the CDR3 is TGTGCCAGCAGCTTAGGGCTAGCTGCGGATACGCAGTATTTT.